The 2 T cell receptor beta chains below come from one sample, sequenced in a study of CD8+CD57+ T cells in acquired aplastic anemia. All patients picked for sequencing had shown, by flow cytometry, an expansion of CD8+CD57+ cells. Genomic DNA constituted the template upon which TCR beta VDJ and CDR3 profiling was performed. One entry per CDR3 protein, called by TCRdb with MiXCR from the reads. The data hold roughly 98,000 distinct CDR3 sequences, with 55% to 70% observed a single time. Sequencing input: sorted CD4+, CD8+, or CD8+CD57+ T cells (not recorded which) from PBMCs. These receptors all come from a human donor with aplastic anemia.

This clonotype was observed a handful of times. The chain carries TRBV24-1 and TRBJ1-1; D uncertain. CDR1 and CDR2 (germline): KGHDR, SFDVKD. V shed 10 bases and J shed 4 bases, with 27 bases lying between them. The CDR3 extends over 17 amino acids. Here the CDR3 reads CATKHTGGGQERTEAFF. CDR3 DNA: TGTGCCACTAAACATACGGGTGGAGGGCAAGAGCGCACTGAAGCTTTCTTT.

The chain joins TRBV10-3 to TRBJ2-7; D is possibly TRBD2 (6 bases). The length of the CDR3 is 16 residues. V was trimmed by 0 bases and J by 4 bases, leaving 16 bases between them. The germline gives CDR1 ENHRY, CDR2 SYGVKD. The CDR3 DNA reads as TGTGCCATCAGTGAGTCGGGCGGGGTCAGGGCGTACGAGCAGTACTTC. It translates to CAISESGGVRAYEQYF.